Below are 10 T cell receptor beta chains sequenced from a single sample in a study of cytomegalovirus exposure and HLA in healthy donors (dated 2017 in TCRdb). Libraries were made using the immunoSEQ multiplex PCR assay. The multiplex PCR relied on a mix of 60 forward primers for TCR Vbeta segments and 13 reverse primers for TCR Jbeta segments. The table was pulled from immuneACCESS by TCRdb, which kept in-frame rearrangements only. Such tables lose some clones; where checked, under half of the loss comes from unresolved V genes, and the rest has no known cause. A total of around 130,000 clones appear in this sample, more than 80% of them only once. The top ten hold under 8.5% of the sample. Material: PBMCs. These receptors were taken from a woman aged 25-40 years in good health and CMV-seropositive.

The V and J genes are TRBV9 and TRBJ2-1, with a tentative D call TRBD2 (6 bases). CDR3 length: 14 residues. V was clipped by 0 bases and J by 6 bases, with 10 bases between them. Germline CDR1 SGDLS, CDR2 YYNGEE. CDR3 in amino acids: CASSVVGSGNEQFF. The CDR3 DNA is TGTGCCAGCAGCGTAGTAGGTAGCGGCAATGAGCAGTTCTTC.

The V and J genes are TRBV6-5 and TRBJ2-3; TRBD2 matches 9 bases. J gave up 4 bases and V 8 bases, and 4 bases lay outside the gene matches. The CDR3 is 13 amino acids. The germline gives CDR1 MNHEY, CDR2 SVGAGI. As DNA, the CDR3 is TGTGCCAGCCGTGGCGGGGGGGCAGATACGCAGTATTTT. Its protein product is CASRGGGADTQYF.

The chain couples TRBV9 to TRBJ2-7, with TRBD1 identical over 8 bases. Germline V gene sequence: CDR1 SGDLS, CDR2 YYNGEE. V lost 3 bases and J lost 3; bases outside the gene matches: 2. The length of the CDR3 is 13 residues. CDR3 sequence (DNA): TGTGCCAGCAGCGGTACAGGGGGCTACGAGCAGTACTTC. This encodes CASSGTGGYEQYF.

The chain uses TRBV5-6 and TRBJ1-1, with D unresolved. The CDR3 spans 15 residues. From germline, CDR1 is SGHDT and CDR2 YYEEEE. V lost 3 bases, J lost 0 bases, and 12 bases lay in between. CDR3 region: CASSSNWFLNTEAFF. CDR3 sequence (DNA): TGTGCCAGCAGCTCCAACTGGTTTCTGAACACTGAAGCTTTCTTT. The complete variable domain, with remaining parts taken from reference TRBV5-6 and TRBJ1-1, reads DAGVTQSPTHLIKTRGQQVTLRCSPKSGHDTVSWYQQALGQGPQFIFQYYEEEERQRGNFPDRFSGHQFPNYSSELNVNALLLGDSALYLCASSSNWFLNTEAFFGQGTRLTVV.

The chain has TRBV4-1 and TRBJ2-7, with D possibly being TRBD1 (7 bases). Per the germline V gene, CDR1 is MGHRA and CDR2 is YSYEKL. CDR3 size: 14 residues. Trimming took 4 bases from V and 3 from J, leaving 13 bases between them. The CDR3 sequence: CASSPRQGGYEQYF. The CDR3 DNA follows: TGCGCCAGCAGCCCTAGACAGGGAGGCTACGAGCAGTACTTC.

This clone came up a few times. This rearrangement joins TRBV6-5 to TRBJ1-2; 7 nucleotides line up with TRBD1. Germline V gives CDR1 MNHEY, CDR2 SVGAGI. The CDR3 loop spans 13 amino acids. J lost 7 bases, V lost 4 bases, and 6 bases had no gene match. The CDR3 nucleotides are TGTGCCAGCAGTTCCAGACAGGGTCGTGGCTACACCTTC. Protein sequence: CASSSRQGRGYTF.

The chain links TRBV6-5 to TRBJ2-5, with D uncertain. The germline V gene encodes CDR1 MNHEY and CDR2 SVGAGI. Trimming cost V 6 bases and J 5 bases, with 7 bases left between them. The CDR3 sequence is 11 residues long. The CDR3 protein is CASSLQETQYF. The CDR3, as DNA: TGTGCCAGCAGCCTCCAGGAGACCCAGTACTTC.

The V and J genes are TRBV6-6 and TRBJ2-3; TRBD2 matches 9 bases. The V gene end was trimmed by 8 bases and the J gene end by 1 base; junction bases not matched to a gene: 10. The CDR3 length is 16 residues. Germline CDR1 is MNHNY and CDR2 is SVGAGI (reference sequence). This CDR3 is CASRTRGGAGTDTQYF. The CDR3 DNA follows: TGTGCCAGCCGAACTCGCGGGGGGGCGGGCACAGATACGCAGTATTTT.

The chain couples TRBV7-9 to TRBJ1-4, with TRBD1 matching 7 bases. Germline values: CDR1 SEHNR, CDR2 FQNEAQ (reference sequence). The CDR3 spans 14 residues. V was pared by 3 bases and J by 3 bases, with 1 base of the junction left unmatched. CDR3 in DNA: TGTGCCAGCAGCTTCGGACAGGCTAATGAAAAACTGTTTTTT. Amino acids: CASSFGQANEKLFF. Full variable domain (missing parts from reference TRBV7-9 and TRBJ1-4): DTGVSQNPRHKITKRGQNVTFRCDPISEHNRLYWYRQTLGQGPEFLTYFQNEAQLEKSRLLSDRFSAERPKGSFSTLEIQRTEQGDSAMYLCASSFGQANEKLFFGSGTQLSVL.

In the case of this clone: At one of its ends the junction is not consistent with the germline gene, which may arise from a read error. The rearrangement joins TRBV7-3 to TRBJ1-2; D is perhaps TRBD1 (5 bases). The germline V gene encodes CDR1 SGHTA and CDR2 FQGTGA. The CDR3 covers 15 residues. The CDR3 DNA reads TGTTCCAGCAGCCCCGGACCATGGGCCCAGGGAGGCTACACCTTC. It encodes CSSSPGPWAQGGYTF.